These T cell receptor beta chains were read from a single sample in a study of T cell repertoires in cytomegalovirus infection. The antigens these receptors bind are not known. From the reads, TCRdb called clonotypes with MiXCR, one entry per CDR3 protein. Of about 700,000 distinct CDR3 sequences in the sample, roughly 30% were seen once. Material: cultured PBMCs, obtained from culture after CMV antigen stimulation. These receptors all come from a human donor in good health (CMV status not recorded). Some clones in this sample may be carry-over from other donors' samples. The CDR3 runs from the conserved cysteine through the conserved F or W. A D gene is named only where the DNA matches it firmly. Where a row states a size, it is once, few, many or the class of an expanded clone; other rows omit it.

cdr3_nt	cdr3_aa	clone_size	d_call	j_call	v_call
TGTGCCAGCAGCCAAGACTTCACCTATGTTCACACCTTC	CASSQDFTYVHTF	.	.	TRBJ1-2	TRBV4-1
TGTGCCATCAGTGAGTCGCCAACAGGCGAAAAACTGTTTTTT	CAISESPTGEKLFF	.	.	TRBJ1-4	TRBV10-3
TGTGCCAGCAGCCAAGAGGCGTTCAACTCTGGAAACACCATATATTTT	CASSQEAFNSGNTIYF	.	.	TRBJ1-3	TRBV4-2
TGTGCCAGCAGCCCCTTGGGGACAACTGGCTACACCTTC	CASSPLGTTGYTF	.	.	TRBJ1-2	TRBV12-3/TRBV12-4
TGTGCCAGCAGGACGCGCGGGGGGGCTCTCGTCATCCTCAATGAGCAGTTCTTC	CASRTRGGALVILNEQFF	.	TRBD2	TRBJ2-1	TRBV6-6
TGTGCCAGCAGCATAACCGGGGCTTGGGAAAAACTGTTTTTT	CASSITGAWEKLFF	few	.	TRBJ1-4	TRBV28
TGTGCCAGCAGCAGTAAGGCCGCCGTCTCGGGACTAGTAGGAAATGAGCAGTTCTTC	CASSSKAAVSGLVGNEQFF	many	TRBD2	TRBJ2-1	TRBV7-8
TGTGCCAGCAGTGAGCCTAGTCGAGGAGATACGCAGTATTTT	CASSEPSRGDTQYF	.	.	TRBJ2-3	TRBV6-1
TGTGCCAGCAGTAAAGGCCCCGGGACAGGCCGCTCGGGTGGCTACACCTTC	CASSKGPGTGRSGGYTF	.	TRBD1	TRBJ1-2	TRBV28
TGTGCCAGCAGTGCACAATTAGCGGGAGTTGAAGGGGTGTACGAGCAGTACTTC	CASSAQLAGVEGVYEQYF	many	TRBD2	TRBJ2-7	TRBV7-6
TGTGCCAGCAGCTTAGCTACAGGGAAGGACACTGAAGCTTTCTTT	CASSLATGKDTEAFF	.	.	TRBJ1-1	TRBV7-9
TGCAGTGCTAGAGATGATTTAGGGCGCCGCAATCAGCCCCAGCATTTT	CSARDDLGRRNQPQHF	few	.	TRBJ1-5	TRBV20-1
TGTGCCAGCAGCTTAGCCCCTTCGGCGGGGAATGAGCAGTTCTTC	CASSLAPSAGNEQFF	many	.	TRBJ2-1	TRBV7-6
TGTGCCAGCAGCTTAGCCACAGCATCCTTTTCACCCCTCCACTTT	CASSLATASFSPLHF	many	.	TRBJ1-6	TRBV7-2
TGTGCCAGCAGCTTGGTCACTAGCAATGAGCAGTTCTTC	CASSLVTSNEQFF	few	.	TRBJ2-1	TRBV5-4
TGTGCCTGGAGTAACTTCCAACGGGACGGCCCTCAGTACTTC	CAWSNFQRDGPQYF	.	.	TRBJ2-7	TRBV30
TGTGCCAGCAGTGAAGGACCCGTTAGCACAGATACGCAGTATTTT	CASSEGPVSTDTQYF	.	.	TRBJ2-3	TRBV2
TGTGCCAGCAGCTTGACTAGCGGGATCGTCGTTGAAAAGACCCAGTACTTC	CASSLTSGIVVEKTQYF	few	TRBD2	TRBJ2-5	TRBV5-4
TGTGCCTGGAGAGGGGGGTGGAGCACTGAAGCTTTCTTT	CAWRGGWSTEAFF	.	.	TRBJ1-1	TRBV30
TGTGCCAGCAGCTTTCTAGTGGGAGTGGGAGAGACCCAGTACTTC	CASSFLVGVGETQYF	many	.	TRBJ2-5	TRBV7-2
TGTGCCAGCAGCTTCGTTGGTAGGAACTACGAGCAGTACTTC	CASSFVGRNYEQYF	.	.	TRBJ2-7	TRBV7-9
TGTGCCAGCAGCCGGGGACTAGCGGGGCCCAATTGGAATGAGCAGTTCTTC	CASSRGLAGPNWNEQFF	.	TRBD2	TRBJ2-1	TRBV7-8
TGTGCCACCAGCCCGGGACAGAACCTCTACGAGCAGTACTTC	CATSPGQNLYEQYF	few	TRBD1	TRBJ2-7	TRBV15
TGTGCCAGCAGCTCTAGCGCCAAGCAGTTCTTC	CASSSSAKQFF	many	.	TRBJ2-1	TRBV12-3/TRBV12-4
TGTGCCAGCAGCGCTGACAGCGGGAGCTCCTACAATGAGCAGTTCTTC	CASSADSGSSYNEQFF	.	TRBD2	TRBJ2-1	TRBV9
TGTGCCAGCAGCCAGAACGGAGGGCCTCTAGAGACCCAGTACTTC	CASSQNGGPLETQYF	.	.	TRBJ2-5	TRBV14
TGTGCCACCCGGGGGTTGTCCGGGGAGCTGTTTTTT	CATRGLSGELFF	few	.	TRBJ2-2	TRBV6-1
TGTGCCAGCTCCTTAGACAGATCTGGGTCCTACGAGCAGTACTTC	CASSLDRSGSYEQYF	.	.	TRBJ2-7	TRBV18
TGTGCCAGCAGCTTCATCAGGGAATCCCGGAACTATGGCTACACCTTC	CASSFIRESRNYGYTF	.	.	TRBJ1-2	TRBV11-2
TGTGCCAGCAGCCCCAGGGACAGAGACACTGAAGCTTTCTTT	CASSPRDRDTEAFF	.	TRBD1	TRBJ1-1	TRBV5-4
TGCGCCAGCAGCCTAAGCGCGGTCGGTGCGGGGTGGCGGAACACTGAAGCTTTCTTT	CASSLSAVGAGWRNTEAFF	.	.	TRBJ1-1	TRBV5-1
TGCGCCAGCAGCCAAGAGGCCAGGGGACTGAACACCGGGGAGCTGTTTTTT	CASSQEARGLNTGELFF	few	.	TRBJ2-2	TRBV4-3
TGTGCCAGCAGTTTCCCACTTAAGTTCCGGACTCTTACCTACGAGCAGTACTTC	CASSFPLKFRTLTYEQYF	few	.	TRBJ2-7	TRBV28
TGTGCCAGCAGCTTTGAAATCGGTACCTACGAGCAGTACTTC	CASSFEIGTYEQYF	.	.	TRBJ2-7	TRBV7-6
TGCAGTGCTAGAAAACTAGCGGAGTCCTACAATGAGCAGTTCTTC	CSARKLAESYNEQFF	few	TRBD2	TRBJ2-1	TRBV20-1
TGCGCCAGCAGCCCGGAGGGACTAGCAAGCACAGATACGCAGTATTTT	CASSPEGLASTDTQYF	.	TRBD2	TRBJ2-3	TRBV5-1
TGTGCCAGCAGCGTGATGAGCAATCAGCCCCAGCATTTT	CASSVMSNQPQHF	.	.	TRBJ1-5	TRBV11-1
TGTGCCAGCAGCTTGCAGACTAGCGGGAGGGTACTCTACAATGAGCAGTTCTTC	CASSLQTSGRVLYNEQFF	few	TRBD2	TRBJ2-1	TRBV7-8
TGTGCCAGCAGCCTTCTCGCGATGGGGACCTCCTACGAGCAGTACTTC	CASSLLAMGTSYEQYF	.	.	TRBJ2-7	TRBV6-8
TGTGCCAGCAGCTTTACTAGCTCCTACGAGCAGTACTTC	CASSFTSSYEQYF	many	.	TRBJ2-7	TRBV7-2
TGTGCCAGCAGTTCCAGGGCGACCGGGGCGGGGGAGCTGTTTTTT	CASSSRATGAGELFF	few	.	TRBJ2-2	TRBV6-2/TRBV6-3
TGCAGTGCTAGAGATATTCGACTAGCGGGTCTCTACAATGAGCAGTTCTTC	CSARDIRLAGLYNEQFF	few	TRBD2	TRBJ2-1	TRBV20-1
TGTGCCAGCAGTTACGCAGGGGGAGGAGATACGCAGTATTTT	CASSYAGGGDTQYF	.	.	TRBJ2-3	TRBV6-2/TRBV6-3
TGTGCCAGCAGTTTAGGGGTTCCCTACAATGAGCAGTTCTTC	CASSLGVPYNEQFF	few	.	TRBJ2-1	TRBV12-3/TRBV12-4
TGTGCCGTAAGGGGACCCTATGGCTACACCTTC	CAVRGPYGYTF	once	.	TRBJ1-2	TRBV3-1
TGTGCCAGCAGCTTGGGCGGGGAGCAAGAGACCCAGTACTTC	CASSLGGEQETQYF	few	.	TRBJ2-5	TRBV7-9
TGTGCCAGCAGCGCTCTGACTAGCGGGAGTAAAAATGAGCAGTTCTTC	CASSALTSGSKNEQFF	few	TRBD2	TRBJ2-1	TRBV7-8
TGCAGCGTAGTCGACAGGGTAGACACTGAAGCTTTCTTT	CSVVDRVDTEAFF	few	TRBD1	TRBJ1-1	TRBV29-1
TGTGCCAGCAGCCTCGAGGGTCGACTAGCCGGGAGGTACGAGCAGTACTTC	CASSLEGRLAGRYEQYF	.	TRBD2	TRBJ2-7	TRBV4-2
TGTGCCAGCAGCTTAGGACTAGCTTCACGAGATACGCAGTATTTT	CASSLGLASRDTQYF	few	TRBD2	TRBJ2-3	TRBV11-2
TGTGCCACCAACCTTGGGTATACCTACAATGAGCAGTTCTTC	CATNLGYTYNEQFF	few	.	TRBJ2-1	TRBV15
TGTGCCAGCAGGGCTAGCGGAGGGAACACCGGGGAGCTGTTTTTT	CASRASGGNTGELFF	many	TRBD2	TRBJ2-2	TRBV7-2
TGTGCCAGCCGATCTGGCGGGAGTTTACACAATGAGCAGTTCTTC	CASRSGGSLHNEQFF	few	TRBD2	TRBJ2-1	TRBV6-5